This T cell receptor beta chain was identified in a study of post-analysis software for immune sequencing data. Study information: Secondary progressive, relapsing-remitting and progressive-relapsing multiple sclerosis were among the included disease courses.

V dropped 6 bases and J dropped 6 bases, with 9 bases sitting between them. Germline V CDR1 and CDR2: SQVTM, ANQGSEA. There are 11 residues in the CDR3. Study-wide findings and caveats: The study found TRBV5-6, TRBV5-1 and TRBV20-1 among about 5 TRBV segments more frequent in patients than controls. Same-batch preparations were strongly co-clustered by F measure.

This clonotype came up a few times. Its antigen remains unidentified. The TCR beta cDNA libraries carried unique molecular identifiers. Some 500,000 cDNA molecules were recovered from an input of roughly 0.95 to 10 million T cells. One entry per CDR3 protein, called by TCRdb with MiXCR from the PCR reads. The sample lists about 820,000 distinct CDR3 sequences, around 53% occurring once. The rearrangement joins TRBV29-1 to TRBJ2-1, with D maybe TRBD2 (5 bases). Sample: blood. The TCR sequence derives from a girl aged 10 to 17 with multiple sclerosis. As DNA, the CDR3 is TGCAGCGTGGGAAGCGGCAATGAGCAGTTCTTC. Encoded protein: CSVGSGNEQFF.